This TCR beta chain is from a study of Graves' ophthalmopathy and Graves' hyperthyroidism. Study-wide results and limits: Using 13 signatures, a model distinguished ophthalmopathy from stable hyperthyroidism, reaching roughly 90% sensitivity and approximately 82% specificity. Most expanded clonotypes in thyroid above 0.001 frequency also showed up in blood.

Of note for this clonotype: The antigen remains unidentified.

The CDR3 extends over 15 amino acids. Unmatched junction bases numbered 8, after V lost 3 bases and J lost 4 bases. Germline CDR1 and CDR2: LNHNV and YYDKDF (reference sequence). Amplification of TCR beta CDR3 regions used RNA transcripts. First-round RT-PCR used HTBI primers; second-round multiplex PCR followed. TCRdb passed the multiplex PCR reads through MiXCR, listing each CDR3 protein once. The sample carries more than 550,000 distinct CDR3 sequences, just over 40% recorded once. The sequenced sample was peripheral blood. The chain uses TRBV15 and TRBJ2-5, with 7 bases fitting TRBD2. This sequence was found in an adult man with Graves' ophthalmopathy. DNA for the CDR3: TGTGCCACCAGCAGGAGGGACTACCCAACAGAGACCCAGTACTTC. Amino acids: CATSRRDYPTETQYF. Full variable domain (missing parts from reference TRBV15 and TRBJ2-5): DAMVIQNPRYQVTQFGKPVTLSCSQTLNHNVMYWYQQKSSQAPKLLFHYYDKDFNNEADTPDNFQSRRPNTSFCFLDIRSPGLGDTAMYLCATSRRDYPTETQYFGPGTRLLVL.